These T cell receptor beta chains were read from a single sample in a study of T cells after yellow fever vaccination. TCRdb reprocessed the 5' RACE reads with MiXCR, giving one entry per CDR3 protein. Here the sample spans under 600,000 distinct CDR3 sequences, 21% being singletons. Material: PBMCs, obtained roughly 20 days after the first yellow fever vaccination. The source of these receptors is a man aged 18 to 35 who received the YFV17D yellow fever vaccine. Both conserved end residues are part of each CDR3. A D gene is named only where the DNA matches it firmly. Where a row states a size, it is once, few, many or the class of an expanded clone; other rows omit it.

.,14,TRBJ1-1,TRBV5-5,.,TGTGCCAGCAGCTTCGAGAGGGAGAACACTGAAGCTTTCTTT,CASSFERENTEAFF
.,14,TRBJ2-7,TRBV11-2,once,TGTGCCAGCAGCCTCTCGGCTGGGGAATACGAGCAGTACTTC,CASSLSAGEYEQYF
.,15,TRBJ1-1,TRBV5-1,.,TGCGCCAGCAGCGAGGGACACGGGTTGGGTACTGAAGCTTTCTTT,CASSEGHGLGTEAFF
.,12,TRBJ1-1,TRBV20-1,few,TGCAGTGCTTTCCGACCCAACACTGAAGCTTTCTTT,CSAFRPNTEAFF
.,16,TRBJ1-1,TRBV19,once,TGTGCCAGTAGTCCCCGGGCAGGTTCCATGAACACTGAAGCTTTCTTT,CASSPRAGSMNTEAFF
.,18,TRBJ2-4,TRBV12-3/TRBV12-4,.,TGTGCCTGCAGTTCCCGATATCCCCTGAAGTTAGCCAAAAACATTCAGTACTTC,CACSSRYPLKLAKNIQYF
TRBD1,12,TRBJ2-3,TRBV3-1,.,TGTGCCAGCAGTCAGCGGACAGGGCCTGCGTATTTT,CASSQRTGPAYF
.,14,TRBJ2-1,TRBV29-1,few,TGCAGCTTTTCTCAGGGACGCTCCTACAATGAGCAGTTCTTC,CSFSQGRSYNEQFF
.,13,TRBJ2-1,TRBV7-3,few,TGTGCCAGCAGCCCCCAGTCGAACAATGAGCAGTTCTTC,CASSPQSNNEQFF
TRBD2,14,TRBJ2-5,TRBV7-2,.,TGTGCCAGCAGCTTCCAGCGGGGAGATGAGACCCAGTACTTC,CASSFQRGDETQYF
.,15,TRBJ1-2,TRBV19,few,TGTGCCAGTAGTCTTCCGATGGACCTTCCGGAGGGCTACACCTTC,CASSLPMDLPEGYTF
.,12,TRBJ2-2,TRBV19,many,TGTGCCAGTAGACTGGGGGCCGGGGAGCTGTTTTTT,CASRLGAGELFF
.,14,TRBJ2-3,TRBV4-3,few,TGCGCCAGCAGCCAAGCTGGGCTCTACGATACGCAGTATTTT,CASSQAGLYDTQYF
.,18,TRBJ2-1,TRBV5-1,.,TGCGCCAGCAGCTTGGCAGGTCAGGGCGTAATAACACACAATGAGCAGTTCTTC,CASSLAGQGVITHNEQFF